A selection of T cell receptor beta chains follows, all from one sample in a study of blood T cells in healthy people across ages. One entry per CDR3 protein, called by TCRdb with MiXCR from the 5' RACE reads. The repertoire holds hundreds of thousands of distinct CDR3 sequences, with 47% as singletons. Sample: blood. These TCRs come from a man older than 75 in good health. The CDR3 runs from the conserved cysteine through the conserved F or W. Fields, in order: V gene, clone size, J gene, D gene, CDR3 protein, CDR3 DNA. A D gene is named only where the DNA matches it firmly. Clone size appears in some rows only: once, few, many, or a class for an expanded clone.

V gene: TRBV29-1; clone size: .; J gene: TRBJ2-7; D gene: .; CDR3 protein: CSVGGDSEREQYF; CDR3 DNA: TGCAGCGTCGGAGGGGACTCCGAACGCGAGCAGTACTTC
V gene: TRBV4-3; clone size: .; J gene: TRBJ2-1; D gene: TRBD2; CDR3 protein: CASSLRTSGGSYNEQFF; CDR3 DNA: TGCGCCAGCAGCCTCAGAACTAGCGGGGGGTCCTACAATGAGCAGTTCTTC
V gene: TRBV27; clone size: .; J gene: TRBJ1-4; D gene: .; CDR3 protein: CASSLKAGAEKLFF; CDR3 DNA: TGTGCCAGCAGTTTAAAGGCAGGGGCTGAAAAACTGTTTTTT
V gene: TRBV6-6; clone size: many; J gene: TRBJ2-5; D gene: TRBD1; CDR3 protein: CASSHGTAQETQYF; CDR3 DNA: TGTGCCAGCAGTCACGGGACAGCCCAAGAGACCCAGTACTTC
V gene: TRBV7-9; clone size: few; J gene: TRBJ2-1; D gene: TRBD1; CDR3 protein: CASSPSPGTGPSYNEQFF; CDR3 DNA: TGTGCCAGCAGCCCCAGTCCCGGGACAGGTCCCTCCTACAATGAGCAGTTCTTC
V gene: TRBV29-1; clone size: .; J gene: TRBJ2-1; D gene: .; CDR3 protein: CSVVGGSKETQFF; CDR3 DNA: TGCAGCGTTGTGGGTGGCAGTAAAGAGACCCAGTTCTTC
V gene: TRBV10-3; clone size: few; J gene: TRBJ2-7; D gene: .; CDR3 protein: CAISEPPTRVEQYF; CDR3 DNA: TGTGCCATCAGTGAGCCACCTACGAGAGTCGAGCAGTACTTC
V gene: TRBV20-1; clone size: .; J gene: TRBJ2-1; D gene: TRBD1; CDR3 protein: CSASSGQGAINEQFF; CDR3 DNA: TGCAGTGCTAGTTCCGGGCAGGGGGCGATCAATGAGCAGTTCTTC
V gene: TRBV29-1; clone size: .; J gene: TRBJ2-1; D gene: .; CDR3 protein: CSVEQGRSDEQFF; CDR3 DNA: TGCAGCGTCGAACAGGGAAGGAGCGATGAGCAGTTCTTC
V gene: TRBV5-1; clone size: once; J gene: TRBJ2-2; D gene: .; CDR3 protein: CASSTDGEYTGELFF; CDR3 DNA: TGCGCCAGCAGCACGGACGGGGAATACACCGGGGAGCTGTTTTTT
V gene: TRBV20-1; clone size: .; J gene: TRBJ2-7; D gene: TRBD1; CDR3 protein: CSANRDRGTYEQYF; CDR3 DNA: TGCAGTGCTAACCGGGACAGGGGGACCTACGAGCAGTACTTC
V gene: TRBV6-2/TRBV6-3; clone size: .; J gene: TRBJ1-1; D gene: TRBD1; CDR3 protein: CASSYPTGYPEAFF; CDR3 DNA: TGTGCCAGCAGTTACCCGACAGGGTATCCTGAAGCTTTCTTT
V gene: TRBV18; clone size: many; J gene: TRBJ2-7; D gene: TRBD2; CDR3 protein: CASSPGLVSYEQYF; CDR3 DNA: TGTGCCAGCTCACCTGGACTAGTCTCCTACGAGCAGTACTTC
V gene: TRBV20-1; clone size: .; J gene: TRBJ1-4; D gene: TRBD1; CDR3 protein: CSATTGANEKLFF; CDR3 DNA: TGCAGTGCCACGACAGGGGCTAATGAAAAACTGTTTTTT
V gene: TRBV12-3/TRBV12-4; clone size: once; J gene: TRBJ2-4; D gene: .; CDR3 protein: CASVSKNIQYF; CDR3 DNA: TGTGCCAGCGTGTCCAAAAACATTCAGTACTTC
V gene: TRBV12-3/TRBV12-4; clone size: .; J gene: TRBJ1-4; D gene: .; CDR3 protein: CASSLGQTSGGEKLFF; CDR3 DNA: TGTGCCAGCAGTTTAGGTCAGACCTCCGGAGGCGAAAAACTGTTTTTT
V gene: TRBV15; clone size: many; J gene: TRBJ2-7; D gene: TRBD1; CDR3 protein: CATSRGQGYYEQYF; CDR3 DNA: TGTGCCACCAGCAGAGGACAGGGTTACTACGAGCAGTACTTC
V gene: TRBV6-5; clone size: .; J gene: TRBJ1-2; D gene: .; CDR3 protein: CANSRIDGPGYGYTF; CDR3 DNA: TGTGCCAACAGCCGGATCGACGGCCCCGGCTATGGCTACACCTTC
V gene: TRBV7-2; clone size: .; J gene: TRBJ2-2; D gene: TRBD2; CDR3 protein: CASSLVASGRASGELFF; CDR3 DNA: TGTGCCAGCAGCTTAGTGGCTAGCGGGAGGGCCTCCGGGGAGCTGTTTTTT
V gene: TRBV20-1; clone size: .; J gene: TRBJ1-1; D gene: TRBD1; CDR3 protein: CSASDGTGGLVAFF; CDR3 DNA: TGCAGTGCTAGTGATGGGACAGGGGGCCTTGTAGCTTTCTTT
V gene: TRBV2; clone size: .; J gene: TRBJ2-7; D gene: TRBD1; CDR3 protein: CASSQGQESAYEQYF; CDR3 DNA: TGTGCCAGCAGCCAAGGACAGGAGTCAGCCTACGAGCAGTACTTC
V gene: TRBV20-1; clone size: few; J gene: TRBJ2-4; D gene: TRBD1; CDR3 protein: CSTSGTDLAKNIQYF; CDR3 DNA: TGCAGCACCTCCGGGACAGACTTAGCCAAAAACATTCAGTACTTC
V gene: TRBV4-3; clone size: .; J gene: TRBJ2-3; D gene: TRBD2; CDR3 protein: CASSQDATSGVPDTQYF; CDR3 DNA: TGCGCCAGCAGCCAAGATGCGACTAGCGGGGTCCCCGATACGCAGTATTTT
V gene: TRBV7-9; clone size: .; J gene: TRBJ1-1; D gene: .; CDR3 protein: CASSLGFNTEAFF; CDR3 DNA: TGTGCCAGCAGCTTAGGGTTTAACACTGAAGCTTTCTTT
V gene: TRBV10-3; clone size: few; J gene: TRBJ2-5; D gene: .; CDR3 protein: CAISERSRTQETQYF; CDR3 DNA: TGTGCCATCAGTGAGAGATCGAGGACTCAAGAGACCCAGTACTTC
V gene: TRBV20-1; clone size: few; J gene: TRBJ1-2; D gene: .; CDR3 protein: CSASHSGGRYGYTF; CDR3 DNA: TGCAGTGCTAGTCATTCGGGGGGGAGGTATGGCTACACCTTC
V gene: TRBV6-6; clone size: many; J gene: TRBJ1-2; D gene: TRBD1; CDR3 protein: CASSYDTGGGYGYTF; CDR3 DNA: TGTGCCAGCAGTTACGACACAGGGGGTGGCTATGGCTACACCTTC
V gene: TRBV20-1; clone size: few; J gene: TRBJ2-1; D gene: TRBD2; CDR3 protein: CSSTSGREEQFF; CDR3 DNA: TGCAGTTCCACTAGCGGTAGGGAAGAGCAGTTCTTC
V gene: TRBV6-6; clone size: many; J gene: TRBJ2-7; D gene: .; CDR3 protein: CASRFWTDSYEQYF; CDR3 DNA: TGTGCCAGCAGATTCTGGACGGACTCCTACGAGCAGTACTTC
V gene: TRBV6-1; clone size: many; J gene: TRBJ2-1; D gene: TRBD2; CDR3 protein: CASRPGLAGAVSYNEQFF; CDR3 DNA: TGTGCCAGCAGGCCAGGACTAGCGGGAGCCGTCTCCTACAATGAGCAGTTCTTC
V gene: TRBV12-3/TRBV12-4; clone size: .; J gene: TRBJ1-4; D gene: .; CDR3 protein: CAGSFPGPGDEKLFF; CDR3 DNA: TGTGCCGGCAGCTTTCCCGGGCCAGGGGATGAAAAACTGTTTTTT
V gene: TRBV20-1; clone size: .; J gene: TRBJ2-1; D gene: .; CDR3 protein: CSAEGERTYNEQFF; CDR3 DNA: TGCAGTGCCGAAGGTGAGAGGACATACAATGAGCAGTTCTTC
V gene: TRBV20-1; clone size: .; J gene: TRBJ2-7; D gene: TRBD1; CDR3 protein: CSAGQGVSLYEQYF; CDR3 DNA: TGCAGTGCTGGGCAGGGGGTCAGCTTATACGAGCAGTACTTC
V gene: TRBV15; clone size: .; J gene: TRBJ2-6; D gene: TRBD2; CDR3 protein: CATSRAPGLAGVHSGANVLTF; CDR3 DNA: TGTGCCACCAGCAGAGCCCCGGGACTAGCGGGAGTACACTCTGGGGCCAACGTCCTGACTTTC
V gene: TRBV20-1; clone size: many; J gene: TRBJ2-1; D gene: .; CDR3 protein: CSAHQTTNNEQFF; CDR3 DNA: TGCAGTGCCCACCAGACCACGAACAATGAGCAGTTCTTC
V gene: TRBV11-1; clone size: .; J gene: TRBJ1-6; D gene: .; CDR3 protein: CASSHDGNSPLHF; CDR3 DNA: TGTGCCAGCAGCCACGACGGGAACTCACCCCTCCACTTT
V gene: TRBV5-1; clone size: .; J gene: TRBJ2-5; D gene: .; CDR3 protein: CASISTAGQETQYF; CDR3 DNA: TGCGCCAGCATCTCGACGGCCGGCCAAGAGACCCAGTACTTC
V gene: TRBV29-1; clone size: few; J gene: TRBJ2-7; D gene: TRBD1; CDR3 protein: CSVGQGGYEQYF; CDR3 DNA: TGCAGCGTTGGACAGGGGGGCTACGAGCAGTACTTC
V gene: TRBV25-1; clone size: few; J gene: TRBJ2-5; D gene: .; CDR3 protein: CASSAGETQYF; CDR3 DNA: TGTGCCAGCAGTGCGGGAGAGACCCAGTACTTC
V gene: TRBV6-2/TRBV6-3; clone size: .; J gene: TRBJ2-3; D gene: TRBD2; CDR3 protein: CASSYWAGEQYF; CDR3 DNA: TGTGCCAGCAGTTACTGGGCGGGGGAGCAGTATTTT
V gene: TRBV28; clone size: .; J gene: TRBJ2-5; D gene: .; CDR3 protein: CASQGLGETQYF; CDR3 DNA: TGTGCCTCACAGGGTCTAGGGGAGACCCAGTACTTC
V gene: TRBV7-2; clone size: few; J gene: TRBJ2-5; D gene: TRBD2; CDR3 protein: CASSLGLAGGMWETQYF; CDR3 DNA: TGTGCCAGCAGCTTAGGGCTAGCGGGGGGGATGTGGGAGACCCAGTACTTC
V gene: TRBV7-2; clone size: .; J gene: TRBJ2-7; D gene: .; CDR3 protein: CASSLVGRAGDYEQYF; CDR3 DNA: TGTGCCAGCAGCTTAGTGGGGCGGGCTGGGGACTACGAGCAGTACTTC
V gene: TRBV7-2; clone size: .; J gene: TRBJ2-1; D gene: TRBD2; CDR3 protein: CASSPRLAGVEQFF; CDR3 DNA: TGTGCCAGCAGCCCGAGACTAGCGGGAGTTGAGCAGTTCTTC
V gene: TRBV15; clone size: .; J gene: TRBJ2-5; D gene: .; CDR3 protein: CATSRDGGGYGETQYF; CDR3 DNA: TGTGCCACCAGCAGAGATGGTGGAGGCTACGGAGAGACCCAGTACTTC
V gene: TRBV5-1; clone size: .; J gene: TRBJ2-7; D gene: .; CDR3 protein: CASSRGSGRTSYEQYF; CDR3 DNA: TGCGCCAGCAGCCGGGGGTCAGGGAGGACCTCCTACGAGCAGTACTTC
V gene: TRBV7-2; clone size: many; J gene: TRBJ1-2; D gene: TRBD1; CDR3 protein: CASSGDSGGTYGYTF; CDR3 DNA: TGTGCCAGCAGCGGGGATTCAGGGGGCACCTATGGCTACACCTTC
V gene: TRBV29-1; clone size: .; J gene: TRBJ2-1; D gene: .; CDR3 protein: CSVESRVGYNEQFF; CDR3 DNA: TGCAGCGTTGAGAGTAGGGTGGGTTACAATGAGCAGTTCTTC
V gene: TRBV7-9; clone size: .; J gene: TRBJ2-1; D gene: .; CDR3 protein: CASGHSTVTYNEQFF; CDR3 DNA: TGTGCCAGCGGCCACTCGACAGTTACCTACAATGAGCAGTTCTTC
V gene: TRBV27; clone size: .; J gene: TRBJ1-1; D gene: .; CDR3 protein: CASTWSSGTEAFF; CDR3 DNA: TGTGCCAGCACCTGGTCGTCGGGCACTGAAGCTTTCTTT
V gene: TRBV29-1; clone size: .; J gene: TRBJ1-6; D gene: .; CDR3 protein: CSVALGLDSPLHF; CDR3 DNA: TGCAGCGTCGCACTCGGACTGGATTCACCCCTCCACTTT
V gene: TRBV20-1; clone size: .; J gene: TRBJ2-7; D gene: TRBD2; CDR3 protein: CSATGTSGGPPGFREQYF; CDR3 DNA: TGCAGTGCTACCGGGACTAGCGGGGGGCCCCCCGGATTTCGCGAGCAGTACTTC
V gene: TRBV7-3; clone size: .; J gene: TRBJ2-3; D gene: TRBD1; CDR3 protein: CASSVNRGPDTQYF; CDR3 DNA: TGTGCCAGCAGCGTAAACAGGGGACCAGATACGCAGTATTTT
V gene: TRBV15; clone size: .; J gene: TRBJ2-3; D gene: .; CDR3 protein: CATSSVGLGTTDTQYF; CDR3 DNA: TGTGCCACCAGCAGTGTGGGGTTGGGGACCACAGATACGCAGTATTTT
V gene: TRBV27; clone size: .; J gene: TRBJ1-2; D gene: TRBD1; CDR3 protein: CASSVRPGGGYTF; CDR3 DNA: TGTGCCAGCAGTGTCCGGCCAGGGGGGGGCTACACCTTC
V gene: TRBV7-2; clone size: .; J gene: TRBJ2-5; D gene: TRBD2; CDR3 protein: CASSLGTSGRALETQYF; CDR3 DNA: TGTGCCAGCAGCTTAGGAACTAGCGGGAGGGCCCTTGAGACCCAGTACTTC
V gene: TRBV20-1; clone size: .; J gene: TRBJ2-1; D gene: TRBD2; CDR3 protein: CSARTSGSTTYNEQFF; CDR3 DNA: TGCAGTGCTAGGACTAGCGGGAGTACAACCTACAATGAGCAGTTCTTC
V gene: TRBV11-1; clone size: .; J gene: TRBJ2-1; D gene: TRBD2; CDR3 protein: CASSLEVSGRTEQFF; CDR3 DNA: TGTGCCAGCAGCTTAGAGGTTAGCGGGAGAACTGAGCAGTTCTTC
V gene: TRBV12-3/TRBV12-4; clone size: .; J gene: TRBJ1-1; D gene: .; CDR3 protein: CASQVDRRLPTEAFF; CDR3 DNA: TGTGCCAGCCAGGTGGACCGCCGCTTGCCCACTGAAGCTTTCTTT
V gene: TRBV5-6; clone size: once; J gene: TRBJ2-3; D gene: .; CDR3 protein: CASSVVRDAQYF; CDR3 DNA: TGTGCCAGCAGCGTGGTCCGGGACGCGCAGTATTTT